These 9 T cell receptor beta chains came from one sample sequenced in a study of shared clonotypes between healthy human individuals. Naive CD8 populations comprised CD45RO-negative cells positively selected for CCR7, excluding terminally differentiated effector memory CD45RA+ cells. Here immunoSEQ multiplex PCR was the method, and the copy in TCRdb shows in-frame clones only, minus some. The sample consists of 630,000 or so clones, roughly 98% of them appearing once. Sequenced input: naive CD8+ T cells sorted from blood. These TCRs come from a man aged 25 to 40 in good health.

The chain is built from TRBV5-1 and TRBJ2-1; TRBD2 matches 9 bases. Germline V lookup: CDR1 SGHRS, CDR2 YFSETQ. The CDR3 spans 16 residues. With 2 bases clipped from V and 3 bases from J, the junction kept 6 bases outside the gene matches. CDR3 amino acids: CASSFFGSGSYNEQFF. For the CDR3, the DNA is TGCGCCAGCAGCTTCTTTGGTAGCGGGAGCTACAATGAGCAGTTCTTC. The whole variable domain, filled in from reference TRBV5-1 and TRBJ2-1, reads KAGVTQTPRYLIKTRGQQVTLSCSPISGHRSVSWYQQTPGQGLQFLFEYFSETQRNKGNFPGRFSGRQFSNSRSEMNVSTLELGDSALYLCASSFFGSGSYNEQFFGPGTRLTVL.

The chain joins TRBV6-5 to TRBJ1-2; D remains ambiguous. The germline V gene encodes CDR1 MNHEY and CDR2 SVGAGI. The ends were cut back, 0 bases at V and 4 bases at J, with 6 bases in the middle. This CDR3 region has 13 residues. The CDR3 spells CASSYSQSYGYTF. The DNA for the CDR3 is TGTGCCAGCAGTTACTCTCAGAGCTATGGCTACACCTTC.

This clone was seen once. The J gene is TRBJ2-7, the V gene TRBV15; the D gene could be TRBD1 or TRBD2 (6 bases each). This CDR3 is 13 amino acids long. Trimming took 8 bases from V and 3 from J, leaving 14 bases between them. Germline CDR1 reads LNHNV; CDR2 reads YYDKDF (reference sequence). In nucleotides, the CDR3 is TGTGCCACCGCTCTTAGGGGGGTCTACGAGCAGTACTTC. As protein: CATALRGVYEQYF. Using reference TRBV15 and TRBJ2-7 for the parts outside the CDR3, the full variable domain is DAMVIQNPRYQVTQFGKPVTLSCSQTLNHNVMYWYQQKSSQAPKLLFHYYDKDFNNEADTPDNFQSRRPNTSFCFLDIRSPGLGDTAMYLCATALRGVYEQYFGPGTRLTVT.

The CDR3: CASSRLVENTDTQYF. The CDR3 nucleotides read TGTGCCAGCTCTCGCCTTGTGGAGAACACAGATACGCAGTATTTT. The rearrangement uses TRBV5-4 and TRBJ2-3; D gene uncertain. Germline V CDR1 and CDR2: SGHNT, YYREEE (reference sequence). V lost 7 bases and J 2 bases, leaving 17 bases between the germline ends. The CDR3 extends over 15 amino acids.

This chain connects TRBV7-6 to TRBJ2-7; weak D call: TRBD2 (5 bases). Germline V gene data show CDR1 as SGHVS and CDR2 as FNYEAQ. CDR3 size: 13 residues. Trimming pared 1 base from V and 6 bases from J, leaving 10 bases between. CDR3 in amino acids: CASSLEAGSEQYF. The CDR3 DNA follows: TGTGCCAGCAGCTTAGAGGCTGGGAGCGAGCAGTACTTC.

This rearrangement joins TRBV4-2 to TRBJ2-6; weak D call: TRBD2 (7 bases). Germline loops: CDR1 LGHNA, CDR2 YNFKEQ. Trimming pared 0 bases from V and 2 bases from J, leaving 8 bases between. This CDR3 is built from 16 residues. The CDR3 DNA sequence: TGTGCCAGCAGCCAAGAAGGGGGGGCTGGGGCCAACGTCCTGACTTTC. Translated: CASSQEGGAGANVLTF.

This clone has a single count. The CDR3 is CSVAGEATSNYNEQFF. CDR3 sequence (DNA): TGCAGCGTTGCGGGCGAAGCTACCTCGAACTACAATGAGCAGTTCTTC. The rearrangement links TRBV29-1 to TRBJ2-1; D unclear. From germline, CDR1 is SQVTM and CDR2 ANQGSEA. V was clipped by 4 bases and J by 3 bases, with 19 bases between them. The CDR3 covers 16 residues.

The CDR3, as DNA: TGTGCCAGCAGCGGCAAGACAGGGGGGAGCGCTGGCTACACCTTC. It is translated as CASSGKTGGSAGYTF. J is TRBJ1-2 and V is TRBV9; 9 bases are a match to TRBD1. Germline V lookup: CDR1 SGDLS, CDR2 YYNGEE. This CDR3 has 15 amino acids. V lost 3 bases to trimming and J lost 7 bases; unmatched junction nucleotides: 10. Full variable domain (rest looked up from reference TRBV9 and TRBJ1-2): DSGVTQTPKHLITATGQRVTLRCSPRSGDLSVYWYQQSLDQGLQFLIQYYNGEERAKGNILERFSAQQFPDLHSELNLSSLELGDSALYFCASSGKTGGSAGYTFGSGTRLTVV.

The rearrangement joins TRBV29-1 to TRBJ2-1, with D possibly being TRBD1 (5 bases). This CDR3 contains 14 residues. Between the trimmed V and J ends, which lost 3 bases and 7 bases, there was a span of 16 bases. The germline V gene has CDR1 SQVTM and CDR2 ANQGSEA. The CDR3 coding sequence is TGCAGCGTTGAGGCCCTAGGGGTGGAGAATGAGCAGTTCTTC. Residues: CSVEALGVENEQFF.